The 20 T cell receptor beta chains presented below share a single source sample, sequenced in a study of cytomegalovirus exposure and HLA in healthy donors. The study ran its PCR with 60 Vbeta and 13 Jbeta primers. Clones were read by immunoSEQ multiplex PCR, and TCRdb kept only the in-frame ones, dropping some. The repertoire holds 130,000 or so clones, roughly three fifths seen once, with 6.5% in the top ten. Material for sequencing was PBMCs. These TCRs come from a woman aged 60-70 years in good health and CMV-seronegative.

The chain has TRBV18 and TRBJ1-1, with TRBD1 matching over 7 bases. The CDR3 extends over 13 amino acids. With V trimmed by 3 bases and J by 11 bases, 9 bases remained unmatched. The germline V gene encodes CDR1 KGHSH and CDR2 LQKENI. CDR3 protein: CASSPTGNDMAFF. CDR3 sequence (DNA): TGTGCCAGCTCACCGACAGGGAATGATATGGCTTTCTTT.

The V and J genes are TRBV28 and TRBJ2-2, with D possibly TRBD2 on 6 matching bases. CDR3 length: 17 amino acids. Germline values: CDR1 MDHEN, CDR2 SYDVKM. Trimming shortened V by 4 bases and J by 1 base, and 16 bases separated the two germline ends. The CDR3 here is CASSSPMGGGNTGELFF. The CDR3 coding sequence is TGTGCCAGCAGTTCTCCCATGGGGGGTGGGAACACCGGGGAGCTGTTTTTT.

This chain joins TRBV2 and TRBJ2-1; TRBD2 matches 8 bases. Losses at the gene ends were 7 bases for V and 4 bases for J; bases not matched to a gene: 15. The CDR3 is made up of 17 amino acids. The V gene's germline CDR1 is SNHLY and CDR2 FYNNEI. CDR3 coding DNA: TGTGCCAGCACCGAGGGGCCTGGCGGGAGGTCATACAATGAGCAGTTCTTC. It is translated as CASTEGPGGRSYNEQFF.

The rearrangement uses TRBV21-1 and TRBJ2-7; the D call TRBD2 from the table was never checked on the DNA. TRBV21-1 is noted as a pseudogene. CDR3 length equals 17 residues. As DNA, the CDR3 is TGTGCCAGCAGCAAAGAAGGAAAAGGGGAGGAAAACTACGAGCAGTACTTC. This translates into CASSKEGKGEENYEQYF.

The chain joins TRBV4-3 to TRBJ2-5, with D perhaps matching TRBD2 (5 bases). V was pared by 0 bases and J by 5 bases, with 10 bases between. This CDR3 contains 14 residues. CDR1 and CDR2 from the germline V gene are LGHNA and YSLEER. The CDR3, as DNA: TGCGCCAGCAGCCAAGACCTTTGGGAGGAGACCCAGTACTTC. It encodes CASSQDLWEETQYF.

The chain joins TRBV10-3 to TRBJ1-1; 8 bases are a match to TRBD1. The germline CDR1 and CDR2 sequences are ENHRY and SYGVKD. The CDR3 has 14 residues. V was clipped by 10 bases and J by 1 base; unmatched bases: 8. CDR3 bases: TGTGCCACCCGGCAGGGGGCTGGGAACACTGAAGCTTTCTTT. Translating gives CATRQGAGNTEAFF.

The chain recombines TRBV6-7 with TRBJ2-4; TRBD2 matches at 12 bases. TRBV6-7 is flagged as an ORF with uncertain function. Trimming took 5 bases from V and 0 from J; bases not matched to a gene: 14. The CDR3 sequence is 20 residues long. The CDR3 is CASSLGTSGPDTLAKNIQYF. Here the CDR3 DNA reads TGTGCCAGCAGTCTTGGGACTAGCGGGCCAGACACCCTAGCCAAAAACATTCAGTACTTC.

The CDR3 loop is CASRHRGNNSPLHF. The CDR3 coding sequence is TGTGCCAGCAGGCACAGGGGCAATAATTCACCCCTCCACTTT. V and J are TRBV27 and TRBJ1-6; 7 nucleotides match TRBD1. The germline gives CDR1 MNHEY, CDR2 SMNVEV (reference sequence). This CDR3 region has 14 residues. The V gene end was trimmed by 6 bases and the J gene end by 5 bases; junction bases not matched to a gene: 4.

The rearrangement uses TRBV6-5 and TRBJ2-5; 8 nucleotides align to TRBD2. This CDR3 region has 15 residues. V was clipped by 0 bases and J by 5 bases; unmatched bases: 5. Looked up from germline, CDR1 is MNHEY and CDR2 is SVGAGI. CDR3 region: CASSYSGTSGETQYF. The CDR3 DNA reads TGTGCCAGCAGTTACTCTGGGACTAGTGGGGAGACCCAGTACTTC.

This chain uses TRBV5-6 with TRBJ2-3; TRBD2 is a possible D gene (5 bases). Looked up from germline, CDR1 is SGHDT and CDR2 is YYEEEE. V lost 2 bases to trimming and J lost 2 bases, with 15 bases between them. The length of the CDR3 is 16 residues. The CDR3 spells CASSFGPWTSTDTQYF. CDR3 in DNA: TGTGCCAGCAGCTTCGGACCGTGGACTTCCACAGATACGCAGTATTTT.

The CDR3 region has the DNA TGTGCCAGCAGCCGAGACAGGGCGAGTGGTTCACCCCTCCACTTT. Its translation is CASSRDRASGSPLHF. The chain couples TRBV9 to TRBJ1-6, with 7 positions matching TRBD1. The CDR3 length is 15 residues. CDR1 SGDLS and CDR2 YYNGEE come from the germline V gene. Trimming at V came to 4 bases and at J to 9 bases, leaving 10 bases not matched to a gene.

This chain links TRBV7-2 with TRBJ2-3; 8 nucleotides agree with TRBD2. Germline V CDR1 and CDR2: SGHTA, FQGNSA. This CDR3 spans 17 amino acids. Trimming took 4 bases from V and 3 from J; bases not matched to a gene: 12. This CDR3 reads CASSYARSGRGTDTQYF. DNA for the CDR3: TGTGCCAGCAGCTACGCCCGGAGCGGGAGAGGGACAGATACGCAGTATTTT.

V gene TRBV18 combines with J gene TRBJ1-2, with TRBD1 matching 8 bases. The V gene's germline CDR1 is KGHSH and CDR2 LQKENI. The CDR3 sequence is 13 residues long. The V gene end was trimmed by 2 bases and the J gene end by 10 bases; junction bases not matched to a gene: 6. CDR3 amino acids: CASSPFDRGDYTF. The CDR3 DNA sequence: TGTGCCAGCTCACCATTCGACAGGGGCGACTACACCTTC.

V usage is TRBV27 and J usage is TRBJ1-6, with D maybe TRBD1 (5 bases). The CDR3 has 14 amino acids. CDR1 is MNHEY, CDR2 SMNVEV, per germline (reference sequence). V lost 3 bases and J lost 10, with 13 bases in between. CDR3 loop: CASSFRGISSPLHF. The CDR3 coding sequence is TGTGCCAGCAGTTTTAGGGGAATTAGCTCACCCCTCCACTTT.

The chain couples TRBV27 to TRBJ2-1; 8 nucleotides align to TRBD2. The trim removed 5 bases at V and 2 bases at J, leaving 5 bases unmatched. This CDR3 spans 15 amino acids. Germline CDR1 is MNHEY and CDR2 is SMNVEV (reference sequence). CDR3 protein: CASSISGGAYNEQFF. The CDR3 DNA follows: TGTGCCAGCAGTATTTCCGGGGGGGCCTACAATGAGCAGTTCTTC.

The chain carries TRBV6-1 and TRBJ1-5; perhaps TRBD1 as D (5 bases). V was cut by 2 bases and J by 1 base, with 9 bases left in between. The CDR3 has 15 amino acids. Per germline, CDR1 MNHNS and CDR2 SASEGT. In DNA form, the CDR3 reads TGTGCCAGCAGTGAATTACCAGGGAGCAATCAGCCCCAGCATTTT. Protein product: CASSELPGSNQPQHF.

This rearrangement joins TRBV7-2 to TRBJ1-4; D possibly corresponds to TRBD1 (5 bases). Germline CDR1 reads SGHTA; CDR2 reads FQGNSA. Between the trimmed V and J ends, which lost 3 bases and 1 base, there was a span of 12 bases. This CDR3 spans 16 amino acids. The CDR3 region has the DNA TGTGCCAGCAGCTTCGGTGGGGCAGGAACTAATGAAAAACTGTTTTTT. Translation: CASSFGGAGTNEKLFF.

V gene TRBV19 combines with J gene TRBJ1-5, with TRBD1 matching over 8 bases. V shed 3 bases and J 6 bases; nucleotides not matched to a gene: 7. The V gene's germline CDR1 is LNHDA and CDR2 SQIVND (reference sequence). The CDR3 runs to 15 residues. DNA for the CDR3: TGTGCCAGTAGTATTCGACAGGGGAGGAGTCAGCCCCAGCATTTT. Translated, it gives CASSIRQGRSQPQHF.

The J gene is TRBJ1-1, the V gene TRBV11-3; no reliable D call. V lost 5 bases, J lost 5 bases, and 12 bases lay in between. The length of the CDR3 is 13 residues. CDR1 and CDR2 from the germline V gene are SGHNT and YENEEA. The CDR3 spells CASSQAGGTEAFF. Written as DNA, the CDR3 is TGTGCCAGCAGCCAGGCGGGTGGTACTGAAGCTTTCTTT.

The chain is built from TRBV19 and TRBJ1-4; no firm D call. The CDR3 is 13 amino acids. Germline CDR1 reads LNHDA; CDR2 reads SQIVND (reference sequence). V dropped 3 bases and J dropped 7 bases, with 9 bases sitting between them. The CDR3, as DNA: TGTGCCAGTAGTATTCTAGCCGGTGAAAAACTGTTTTTT. The encoded protein is CASSILAGEKLFF.